Shown below are 25 T cell receptor beta chains from a single sample sequenced in a study of blood T cell repertoires in COVID-19. Clones were sequenced by immunoSEQ multiplex PCR, and TCRdb holds only the in-frame ones, with some missing. The sample holds 88,000 or so clones; over 85% are singletons and the top ten take roughly 2%. The sample comprised peripheral blood. The receptors stem from a man aged 45 to 65 with acute or convalescent COVID-19.

This clone has only a few counts. J is TRBJ2-7 and V is TRBV24-1; D gene uncertain. This CDR3 is 21 amino acids long. Germline assignment: CDR1 KGHDR and CDR2 SFDVKD. The V and J ends lost 0 bases and 0 bases respectively, with 26 bases between them. The DNA for the CDR3 is TGTGCCACCAGTGATTTGCGGGTATTCAAAACCAGCCGTGACTTCTCCTACGAGCAGTACGTC. Translated: CATSDLRVFKTSRDFSYEQYV.

The genes are TRBV30 and TRBJ1-1; no firm D call. The CDR3 runs 16 residues. The V and J ends lost 2 bases and 8 bases respectively, with 24 bases between them. CDR1 is GTSNPN, CDR2 SVGIG, per germline (reference sequence). The chain's CDR3 is CAWSQTPPVEDPEAFF. The CDR3, as DNA: TGTGCCTGGAGTCAAACGCCGCCAGTCGAAGATCCCGAAGCTTTCTTT.

This clone was observed a handful of times. The chain uses TRBV19 and TRBJ2-1, with 7 bases aligning to TRBD2. This CDR3 comprises 13 residues. With V trimmed by 6 bases and J by 10 bases, 9 bases remained unmatched. Germline lookup yields CDR1 LNHDA and CDR2 SQIVND (reference sequence). The CDR3 DNA follows: TGTGCCAGTAGCCACGGGGGGATTCGAGAGCAGTTCTTC. As protein: CASSHGGIREQFF.

The rearrangement links TRBV5-5 to TRBJ2-2, with 10 nucleotides matching TRBD2. CDR3 length: 17 residues. J lost 1 base, V lost 3 bases, and 6 bases had no gene match. The germline V gene has CDR1 SGHKS and CDR2 YYEKEE (reference sequence). CDR3 residues: CASSSASGGRNTGELFF. In DNA form, the CDR3 reads TGTGCCAGCAGCTCTGCTAGCGGGGGCCGGAACACCGGGGAGCTGTTTTTT.

This sequence joins TRBV10-3 and TRBJ2-1; 9 bases are a match to TRBD2. The length of the CDR3 is 14 residues. Trimming took 4 bases from V and 8 from J; bases not matched to a gene: 6. Germline CDR1 and CDR2: ENHRY and SYGVKD. CDR3: CAISGIAGVDEQFF. CDR3 coding DNA: TGTGCCATCAGTGGGATAGCGGGAGTTGATGAGCAGTTCTTC.

In its sample, this clone was seen once. This chain links TRBV4-3 with TRBJ1-4; the D gene is possibly TRBD1 (5 bases). Germline CDR1 and CDR2: LGHNA and YSLEER. V lost 0 bases and J lost 4, with 9 bases in between. This CDR3 spans 15 amino acids. The CDR3, as DNA: TGCGCCAGCAGCCAAGATGAAGGGGATAATGAAAAACTGTTTTTT. It encodes CASSQDEGDNEKLFF.

This sequence joins TRBV18 and TRBJ2-3, with TRBD1 matching over 7 bases. The J segment lost 4 bases and the V segment lost 5 bases, leaving 6 bases of the junction unmatched. CDR3 length: 14 residues. Germline V lookup: CDR1 KGHSH, CDR2 LQKENI. CDR3 sequence reads: CASSSDRAADTQYF. The CDR3 DNA sequence: TGTGCCAGCTCAAGCGACAGGGCGGCAGATACGCAGTATTTT.

The V and J genes are TRBV3-1 (or the pseudogene TRBV3-2) and TRBJ2-1; D possibly corresponds to TRBD1 (6 bases). This CDR3 has 14 amino acids. CDR1 LGHDT and CDR2 YNNKEL come from the germline V gene (reference sequence). Trimming pared 6 bases from V and 6 bases from J, leaving 15 bases between. In DNA, the CDR3 is TGTGCCAGCAGGCCTGGCGGACAGAGCAATGAGCAGTTCTTC. Amino acid sequence: CASRPGGQSNEQFF.

This clone showed up just once. The chain has TRBV2 and TRBJ1-1; D unresolved. This CDR3 contains 12 residues. Germline V gene lookup returns CDR1 SNHLY and CDR2 FYNNEI. The germline V and J ends were trimmed by 3 bases and 7 bases, with 9 bases remaining between them. The CDR3 loop reads CASSDRLLEAFF. In DNA, the CDR3 is TGTGCCAGCAGTGACAGGTTACTTGAAGCTTTCTTT. The variable domain in full, completed from reference TRBV2 and TRBJ1-1, reads EPEVTQTPSHQVTQMGQEVILRCVPISNHLYFYWYRQILGQKVEFLVSFYNNEISEKSEIFDDQFSVERPDGSNFTLKIRSTKLEDSAMYFCASSDRLLEAFFGQGTRLTVV.

The chain is built from TRBV4-1 and TRBJ2-7; 10 bases line up with TRBD1. Trimming at V came to 3 bases and at J to 3 bases, leaving 8 bases not matched to a gene. The CDR3 totals 16 residues. The germline gives CDR1 MGHRA, CDR2 YSYEKL. CDR3 residues: CASSHPPGTGVYEQYF. In nucleotides, the CDR3 is TGCGCCAGCAGCCATCCCCCCGGGACAGGGGTCTACGAGCAGTACTTC.

CDR3 loop: CASRQVTNSNQPQHF. For the CDR3, the DNA is TGTGCCAGCCGACAGGTGACCAATAGCAATCAGCCCCAGCATTTT. The V call is TRBV19, the J call TRBJ1-5, with D possibly TRBD1 on 6 matching bases. The CDR3 consists of 15 residues. Germline assignment: CDR1 LNHDA and CDR2 SQIVND (reference sequence). V lost 9 bases and J lost 0, with 15 bases in between.

This clone was found once. CDR3 sequence: CASDPGWGENTEAFF. DNA of the CDR3: TGCGCCAGCGATCCTGGGTGGGGAGAGAACACTGAAGCTTTCTTT. V gene TRBV5-1 combines with J gene TRBJ1-1; D gene ambiguous. Germline lookup yields CDR1 SGHRS and CDR2 YFSETQ. V lost 7 bases and J 1 base, leaving 17 bases between the germline ends. This CDR3 contains 15 residues.

The chain is built from TRBV7-2 and TRBJ2-5; tentatively, D is TRBD2 (5 bases). Germline values: CDR1 SGHTA, CDR2 FQGNSA. Trimming stripped 8 bases from V and 2 bases from J, with 9 bases between. The CDR3 contains 12 residues. The CDR3 spells CASGERQETQYF. For the CDR3, the DNA is TGTGCCAGCGGGGAGAGACAAGAGACCCAGTACTTC.

This chain joins TRBV27 and TRBJ2-5; 8 bases are shared with TRBD2. The CDR3 is 14 residues long. Germline V lookup: CDR1 MNHEY, CDR2 SMNVEV (reference sequence). V shed 7 bases and J 5 bases; nucleotides not matched to a gene: 9. This CDR3 is CASIWGGGLETQYF. The CDR3 region has the DNA TGTGCCAGCATTTGGGGCGGGGGGCTGGAGACCCAGTACTTC.

The genes are TRBV4-3 and TRBJ2-1; TRBD2 agrees at 12 bases. CDR1 and CDR2 from the germline V gene are LGHNA and YSLEER. The CDR3 runs 20 residues. V dropped 0 bases and J dropped 0; count of bases not matched to a gene: 9. The CDR3 sequence: CASSQDPGTSGLSSYNEQFF. The CDR3 region has the DNA TGCGCCAGCAGCCAAGATCCTGGGACTAGCGGGTTAAGCTCCTACAATGAGCAGTTCTTC.

This clone showed up just a few times. CDR3 coding DNA: TGTGCCAGCTCAACCAGCACCGGAGGGGAGCAGTACTTC. This translates into CASSTSTGGEQYF. This chain links TRBV18 with TRBJ2-7; D perhaps matches TRBD2 (6 bases). CDR1 KGHSH and CDR2 LQKENI come from the germline V gene. The V gene lost 5 bases and the J gene lost 7 bases, with 15 bases spanning the gap. The CDR3 is 13 amino acids.

The chain links TRBV3-1 (or the pseudogene TRBV3-2) to TRBJ1-5; possibly TRBD1 for D (6 bases). CDR1 is LGHDT and CDR2 is YNNKEL in the germline V gene (reference sequence). V lost 4 bases and J lost 7, with 17 bases in between. CDR3 length: 15 residues. CDR3 in amino acids: CASSPKQGRDQPQHF. The CDR3 DNA sequence: TGTGCCAGCAGCCCCAAACAGGGTAGGGACCAGCCCCAGCATTTT.

The V and J genes are TRBV6-5 and TRBJ2-1, with 11 bases fitting TRBD2. The V gene end was trimmed by 1 base and the J gene end by 8 bases; junction bases not matched to a gene: 7. The CDR3 is 16 amino acids. CDR1 is MNHEY and CDR2 is SVGAGI in the germline V gene. For the CDR3, the DNA is TGTGCCAGCAGTTACTACCTAGCGGGAGGCGAGGATGAGCAGTTCTTC. It translates to CASSYYLAGGEDEQFF.

The chain has TRBV30 and TRBJ2-4; tentative D call: TRBD2 (6 bases). This CDR3 comprises 13 residues. V lost 0 bases, J lost 8 bases, and 11 bases lay in between. The V gene's germline CDR1 is GTSNPN and CDR2 SVGIG (reference sequence). The CDR3 DNA sequence: TGTGCCTGGAGTGTTGGCGGGGATCACATTCAGTACTTC. Its translation: CAWSVGGDHIQYF.

The chain is built from TRBV2 and TRBJ2-7; no definite D call. V was shortened by 8 bases and J by 0 bases, with 5 bases between the two germline ends. The germline V gene has CDR1 SNHLY and CDR2 FYNNEI. The CDR3 runs to 11 residues. CDR3 region: CASLYSYEQYF. As DNA, the CDR3 is TGTGCCAGCCTGTACTCCTACGAGCAGTACTTC.

The V call is TRBV7-8, the J call TRBJ2-7, with a tentative D call TRBD1 (5 bases). The CDR3 length is 15 residues. V was clipped by 2 bases and J by 3 bases, with 14 bases between them. Looked up from germline, CDR1 is SGHVS and CDR2 is FQNEAQ. The CDR3 DNA is TGTGCCAGCAGCTTAACCGACAGTTCGCACTACGAGCAGTACGTC. This translates into CASSLTDSSHYEQYV.

The CDR3 bases are TGTGCCAGCAGCCAGTCGGCGGGGGGGCACCATGAGCAGTTCTTC. This encodes CASSQSAGGHHEQFF. This chain joins TRBV3-1 (or the pseudogene TRBV3-2) and TRBJ2-1; the match to TRBD2 covers 9 bases. CDR3 size: 15 residues. V was clipped by 3 bases and J by 8 bases; unmatched bases: 8. Germline-derived CDR1 and CDR2 are LGHDT and YNNKEL (reference sequence).

The chain employs TRBV18 and TRBJ2-2; TRBD2 matches at 8 bases. There are 17 residues in the CDR3. Germline lookup yields CDR1 KGHSH and CDR2 LQKENI. J gave up 0 bases and V 3 bases, and 6 bases lay outside the gene matches. CDR3 nucleotide sequence: TGTGCCAGCTCACCGCGGGGGGACATCGCGAACACCGGGGAGCTGTTTTTT. As protein: CASSPRGDIANTGELFF.

This chain links TRBV7-2 with TRBJ1-5, with D tentatively TRBD1 (5 bases). The CDR3 has 13 amino acids. Deletions cut 10 bases from V and 8 bases from J, with 18 bases between. Germline-derived CDR1 and CDR2 are SGHTA and FQGNSA. The CDR3 sequence is CATGLRGEEPQHF. In DNA, the CDR3 is TGTGCCACCGGACTACGAGGGGAAGAGCCCCAGCATTTT.

J is TRBJ2-7 and V is TRBV6-5, with a tentative D call TRBD1 (6 bases). Trimming shortened V by 1 base and J by 3 bases, and 13 bases separated the two germline ends. This CDR3 comprises 15 residues. The V gene's germline CDR1 is MNHEY and CDR2 SVGAGI. CDR3 loop: CASSYYWTENYEQYF. The CDR3 DNA reads as TGTGCCAGCAGTTACTACTGGACAGAAAACTACGAGCAGTACTTC.